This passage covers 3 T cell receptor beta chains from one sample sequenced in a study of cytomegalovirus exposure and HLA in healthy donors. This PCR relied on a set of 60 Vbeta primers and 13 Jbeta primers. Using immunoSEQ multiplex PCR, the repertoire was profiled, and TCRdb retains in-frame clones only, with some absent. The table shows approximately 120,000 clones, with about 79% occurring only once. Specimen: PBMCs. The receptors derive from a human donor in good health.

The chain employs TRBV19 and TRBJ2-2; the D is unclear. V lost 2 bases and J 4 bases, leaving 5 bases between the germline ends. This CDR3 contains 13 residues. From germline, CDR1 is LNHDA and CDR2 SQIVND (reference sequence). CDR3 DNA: TGTGCCAGTAGTATATCCGTCACCGGGGAGCTGTTTTTT. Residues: CASSISVTGELFF. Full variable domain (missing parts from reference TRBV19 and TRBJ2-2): DGGITQSPKYLFRKEGQNVTLSCEQNLNHDAMYWYRQDPGQGLRLIYYSQIVNDFQKGDIAEGYSVSREKKESFPLTVTSAQKNPTAFYLCASSISVTGELFFGEGSRLTVL.

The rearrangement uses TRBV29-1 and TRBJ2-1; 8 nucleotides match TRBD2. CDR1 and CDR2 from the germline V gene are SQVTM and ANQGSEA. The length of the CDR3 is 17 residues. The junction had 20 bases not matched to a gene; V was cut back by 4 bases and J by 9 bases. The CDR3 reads CSVVQRELISAFGEQFF. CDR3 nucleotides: TGCAGCGTTGTACAGCGGGAGTTGATTTCGGCATTTGGTGAGCAGTTCTTC.

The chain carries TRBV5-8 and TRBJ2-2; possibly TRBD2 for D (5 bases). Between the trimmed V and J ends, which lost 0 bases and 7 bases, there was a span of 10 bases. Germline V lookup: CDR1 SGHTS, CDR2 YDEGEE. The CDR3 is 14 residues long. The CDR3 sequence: CASSLGARDGELFF. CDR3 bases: TGTGCCAGCAGCTTGGGAGCGAGGGACGGGGAGCTGTTTTTT.